The next 28 T cell receptor beta chains were all read from a single sample in a study of early T cells in non-severe SARS-CoV-2 infection. TCRdb reprocessed the 5' RACE reads via MiXCR and lists one record per CDR3 protein. Here the sample spans approximately 35,000 distinct CDR3 sequences, under 6% being singletons. Sequencing was carried out using whole blood. The receptors were sampled from an adult who was a healthcare worker with PCR-confirmed SARS-CoV-2 infection or an uninfected control (not recorded which).

This clonotype has more than one count but fewer than ten. V and J are TRBV7-8 and TRBJ1-4; TRBD1 matches at 8 bases. Losses at the gene ends were 2 bases for V and 6 bases for J; bases not matched to a gene: 5. Germline V gives CDR1 SGHVS, CDR2 FQNEAQ. The CDR3 covers 15 residues. The CDR3 loop reads CASSLRTGGDEKLFF. DNA of the CDR3: TGTGCCAGCAGCTTAAGAACAGGGGGTGATGAAAAACTGTTTTTT.

This clonotype has only a few counts. The rearrangement joins TRBV5-6 to TRBJ1-1, with 7 bases aligning to TRBD1. J lost 8 bases, V lost 2 bases, and 3 bases had no gene match. CDR1 and CDR2 (germline): SGHDT, YYEEEE. This CDR3 comprises 12 residues. The CDR3 spells CASSFGGGEAFF. The DNA for the CDR3 is TGTGCCAGCAGCTTCGGAGGGGGCGAAGCTTTCTTT.

This clonotype occurred a few times. The chain links TRBV27 to TRBJ1-2; D unresolved. The V gene's germline CDR1 is MNHEY and CDR2 SMNVEV (reference sequence). CDR3 length: 15 residues. Trimming shortened V by 4 bases and J by 4 bases, and 16 bases separated the two germline ends. CDR3 bases: TGTGCCAGCAGTTCGTCCTCAGTGGTCCCCTATGGCTACACCTTC. It codes for CASSSSSVVPYGYTF.

The chain links TRBV20-1 to TRBJ1-2, with 7 bases matching TRBD1. After removal of 4 bases from V and 8 bases from J, the junction contained 10 bases not matched to a gene. The CDR3 is 13 residues long. Looked up from germline, CDR1 is DFQATT and CDR2 is SNEGSKA (reference sequence). The CDR3 sequence: CSATGITGVGYTF. The CDR3 nucleotides read TGCAGTGCTACCGGAATAACAGGGGTCGGCTACACCTTC.

Regarding this clonotype: An end of the junction differs from the germline gene, which may be a read error. In DNA form, the CDR3 reads TGTGCCAGCAGCCGTGGGGGGGCAACAGATACGCAGTGTTTT. Its protein product is CASSRGGATDTQCF. This rearrangement joins TRBV11-3 to TRBJ2-3; maybe TRBD2 (7 bases). Germline values: CDR1 SGHNT, CDR2 YENEEA. The CDR3 is made up of 14 amino acids.

This chain links TRBV11-2 with TRBJ2-5, with 8 nucleotides matching TRBD2. Per the germline V gene, CDR1 is SGHAT and CDR2 is FQNNGV. After removal of 4 bases from V and 1 base from J, the junction contained 8 bases not matched to a gene. This CDR3 has 16 residues. The CDR3 is CASSYYAGGAQETQYF. CDR3 nucleotide sequence: TGTGCCAGCAGCTACTACGCCGGGGGGGCCCAAGAGACCCAGTACTTC.

This clonotype was observed many times. V and J are TRBV12-3 or TRBV12-4 and TRBJ1-6; D uncertain. The V end lost 2 bases, the J end lost 7 bases, and 9 bases lay between the germline ends. The CDR3 has 14 residues. The CDR3 nucleotides read TGTGCCAGCAGTTTACGTTGGGGAAATTCACCCCTCCACTTT. As protein: CASSLRWGNSPLHF.

In this sample, this clonotype turned up many times. The chain couples TRBV29-1 to TRBJ1-4; a weak D match, TRBD1 (5 bases). Trimming removed 0 bases at V and 10 bases at J, with 21 bases between. The CDR3 has 16 residues. Germline lookup yields CDR1 SQVTM and CDR2 ANQGSEA. CDR3 bases: TGCAGCGTTGAAGATGAGGTCAGGCGGGGGATAGGAAAACTGTTTTTT. As protein: CSVEDEVRRGIGKLFF.

This clonotype was detected ten times or more. The chain has TRBV29-1 and TRBJ1-1; D may be TRBD1 (5 bases). V lost 6 bases and J lost 5, with 13 bases in between. Germline-derived CDR1 and CDR2 are SQVTM and ANQGSEA. The CDR3 extends over 12 amino acids. CDR3 nucleotide sequence: TGCAGCGTAGGAGGGGCAGGGACTGAAGCTTTCTTT. Amino acid sequence: CSVGGAGTEAFF.

In its sample, this clonotype was seen many times. This chain joins TRBV6-5 and TRBJ1-5, with D unresolved. With 0 bases removed from V and 4 bases from J, the gap between germline ends came to 10 bases. The CDR3 extends over 15 amino acids. CDR1 is MNHEY and CDR2 is SVGAGI in the germline V gene. This CDR3 is CASSYSGLLNQPQHF. The CDR3 nucleotides read TGTGCCAGCAGTTACTCAGGGTTGCTAAATCAGCCCCAGCATTTT.

This clonotype was detected a few times. V is TRBV7-9 and J is TRBJ2-7; a weak D match, TRBD2 (5 bases). V was clipped by 6 bases and J by 0 bases, with 6 bases between them. The CDR3 runs 12 residues. Germline V gives CDR1 SEHNR, CDR2 FQNEAQ (reference sequence). The CDR3 loop is CASRGSSYEQYF. The DNA of the CDR3 is TGTGCCAGCAGGGGGAGCTCCTACGAGCAGTACTTC.

This clonotype showed up many times. V usage is TRBV28 and J usage is TRBJ1-1; tentative D call: TRBD1 (5 bases). The CDR3 has 13 amino acids. Per the germline V gene, CDR1 is MDHEN and CDR2 is SYDVKM. Deletions cut 6 bases from V and 10 bases from J, with 18 bases between. This CDR3 is CASSKINMGLAFF. CDR3 in DNA: TGTGCCAGCAGCAAGATTAATATGGGGCTAGCTTTCTTT.

There are many counts of this clonotype. The J gene is TRBJ1-4, the V gene TRBV2, with 9 bases fitting TRBD1. Germline V gene sequence: CDR1 SNHLY, CDR2 FYNNEI. The CDR3 has 16 amino acids. Trimming at V came to 6 bases and at J to 8 bases, leaving 13 bases not matched to a gene. CDR3 amino acids: CASSRTRDRVNEKLFF. CDR3 bases: TGTGCCAGCAGCCGAACCCGGGACAGGGTGAACGAAAAACTGTTTTTT. Looking up the rest from reference TRBV2 and TRBJ1-4 gives the full variable domain: EPEVTQTPSHQVTQMGQEVILRCVPISNHLYFYWYRQILGQKVEFLVSFYNNEISEKSEIFDDQFSVERPDGSNFTLKIRSTKLEDSAMYFCASSRTRDRVNEKLFFGSGTQLSVL.

The chain is built from TRBV10-3 and TRBJ1-4; D may be TRBD1 (5 bases). This CDR3 is 17 amino acids long. Germline CDR1 and CDR2: ENHRY and SYGVKD. The V gene lost 3 bases and the J gene lost 0 bases, with 14 bases spanning the gap. This chain's CDR3 is CAISERSPGTTNEKLFF. In DNA, the CDR3 is TGTGCCATCAGTGAAAGATCTCCAGGGACAACTAATGAAAAACTGTTTTTT.

This clonotype has at least ten counts. The J gene is TRBJ2-7, the V gene TRBV7-9; possibly TRBD2 for D (5 bases). The CDR3 extends over 17 amino acids. With 5 bases removed from V and 6 bases from J, the gap between germline ends came to 26 bases. Per the germline V gene, CDR1 is SEHNR and CDR2 is FQNEAQ (reference sequence). The CDR3 spells CASSLHVPSAAGVEQYF. The CDR3 coding sequence is TGTGCCAGCAGCCTACACGTCCCCTCAGCCGCCGGGGTCGAGCAGTACTTC.

In this sample, this clonotype turned up many times. The chain uses TRBV15 and TRBJ2-1; D is undetermined. CDR1 is LNHNV, CDR2 YYDKDF, per germline (reference sequence). This CDR3 spans 11 amino acids. Trimming left V 0 bases short and J 8 bases short, with 2 bases between. The DNA of the CDR3 is TGTGCCACCAGCAGAGACCATGAGCAGTTCTTC. Translating it yields CATSRDHEQFF.

This clonotype was observed at least ten times. J is TRBJ2-3 and V is TRBV6-4, with D possibly TRBD2 on 6 matching bases. Germline V gives CDR1 MRHNA, CDR2 SNTAGT. CDR3 size: 15 residues. Trimming took off 0 bases at V and 0 bases at J, with 7 bases between the two ends. The DNA of the CDR3 is TGTGCCAGCAGTGACTCGGAGGGTAGCACAGATACGCAGTATTTT. It codes for CASSDSEGSTDTQYF.

Many counts were recorded for this clonotype. This chain joins TRBV3-1 and TRBJ1-4, with D possibly matching TRBD1 (6 bases). The CDR3 spans 16 residues. Trimming took off 3 bases at V and 3 bases at J, with 14 bases between the two ends. Germline V gene sequence: CDR1 LGHDT, CDR2 YNNKEL (reference sequence). The CDR3 is CASSQRGAGSNEKLFF. The CDR3 DNA sequence: TGTGCCAGCAGCCAGAGGGGGGCAGGGTCTAATGAAAAACTGTTTTTT.

V and J are TRBV4-2 and TRBJ2-7; D may be TRBD2 (5 bases). Germline-derived CDR1 and CDR2 are LGHNA and YNFKEQ. The CDR3 has 12 residues. V gave up 2 bases and J gave up 6 bases, with 8 bases separating them. The CDR3 bases are TGTGCCAGCAGCCAAAACCGGGGCGAGCAGTACTTC. Translating it yields CASSQNRGEQYF.

This clonotype was found many times. The CDR3 sequence is CASSLGDPTTEAFF. The CDR3 DNA sequence: TGTGCCAGCAGTTTAGGGGACCCTACCACTGAAGCTTTCTTT. The chain uses TRBV28 and TRBJ1-1, with D possibly being TRBD1 (5 bases). V was cut by 2 bases and J by 4 bases, with 11 bases left in between. Germline V gene data show CDR1 as MDHEN and CDR2 as SYDVKM. This CDR3 has 14 amino acids.

This clonotype was detected a few times. The gene calls are TRBV9 and TRBJ2-1; a weak D match, TRBD1 (5 bases). The CDR3 is made up of 16 amino acids. Germline V CDR1 and CDR2: SGDLS, YYNGEE. With 0 bases removed from V and 0 bases from J, the gap between germline ends came to 10 bases. CDR3: CASSVGRDSSYNEQFF. The CDR3, as DNA: TGTGCCAGCAGCGTAGGAAGAGACAGCTCCTACAATGAGCAGTTCTTC.

Many counts were recorded for this clonotype. The chain is built from TRBV18 and TRBJ2-7; no definite D call. V shed 3 bases and J shed 3 bases, with 6 bases lying between them. Per germline, CDR1 KGHSH and CDR2 LQKENI. CDR3 length: 12 residues. CDR3 in DNA: TGTGCCAGCTCACCCTTAGGCTACGAGCAGTACTTC. This gives the protein CASSPLGYEQYF. Filled out from reference TRBV18 and TRBJ2-7, the complete variable domain reads NAGVMQNPRHLVRRRGQEARLRCSPMKGHSHVYWYRQLPEEGLKFMVYLQKENIIDESGMPKERFSAEFPKEGPSILRIQQVVRGDSAAYFCASSPLGYEQYFGPGTRLTVT.

This clonotype came up many times. The DNA for the CDR3 is TGTGCCAGCAGCTTCTCGGAGAACCAGCCCCAGCATTTT. Encoded protein: CASSFSENQPQHF. The rearrangement links TRBV7-2 to TRBJ1-5; D unclear. The CDR3 is 13 residues long. CDR1 SGHTA and CDR2 FQGNSA come from the germline V gene. The V and J ends lost 3 bases and 7 bases respectively, with 10 bases between them.

This clonotype has only a few counts. The V gene is TRBV2, the J gene TRBJ1-1; D unresolved. CDR3 length: 11 amino acids. Germline CDR1 SNHLY, CDR2 FYNNEI. Trimming cost V 8 bases and J 8 bases, with 12 bases left between them. The CDR3 DNA is TGTGCCAGCTACGGCCCGAACGAAGCTTTCTTT. Translating it yields CASYGPNEAFF. Drawing the rest from reference TRBV2 and TRBJ1-1, the complete variable domain is EPEVTQTPSHQVTQMGQEVILRCVPISNHLYFYWYRQILGQKVEFLVSFYNNEISEKSEIFDDQFSVERPDGSNFTLKIRSTKLEDSAMYFCASYGPNEAFFGQGTRLTVV.

This clonotype came up many times. This chain links TRBV15 with TRBJ1-5; the match to TRBD1 covers 7 bases. Germline loops: CDR1 LNHNV, CDR2 YYDKDF (reference sequence). The CDR3 is made up of 15 amino acids. After removal of 5 bases from V and 4 bases from J, the junction contained 8 bases not matched to a gene. The CDR3 is CATSGKRQGNQPQHF. CDR3 in DNA: TGTGCCACCAGCGGAAAAAGACAGGGTAATCAGCCCCAGCATTTT.

This clonotype was counted ten times or more. V gene TRBV2 combines with J gene TRBJ2-7, with TRBD2 matching 9 bases. CDR3 length: 16 amino acids. Germline-derived CDR1 and CDR2 are SNHLY and FYNNEI. With 5 bases clipped from V and 6 bases from J, the junction kept 14 bases outside the gene matches. CDR3 DNA: TGTGCCAGCAGTTCCTTTGCGGGGGGGCCTTTCATCGAGCAGTACTTC. Its translation is CASSSFAGGPFIEQYF. Together with reference TRBV2 and TRBJ2-7, the CDR3 gives the full variable domain: EPEVTQTPSHQVTQMGQEVILRCVPISNHLYFYWYRQILGQKVEFLVSFYNNEISEKSEIFDDQFSVERPDGSNFTLKIRSTKLEDSAMYFCASSSFAGGPFIEQYFGPGTRLTVT.

This clonotype was detected ten times or more. J is TRBJ2-3 and V is TRBV7-2; D call uncertain. Germline values: CDR1 SGHTA, CDR2 FQGNSA. This CDR3 is 14 amino acids long. V was pared by 2 bases and J by 2 bases, with 8 bases between. CDR3 nucleotide sequence: TGTGCCAGCAGCTTACCGAGAAACACAGATACGCAGTATTTT. This translates into CASSLPRNTDTQYF.

This clonotype was seen at least ten times. The V call is TRBV15, the J call TRBJ2-5; D gene uncertain. V dropped 0 bases and J dropped 5 bases, with 7 bases sitting between them. The CDR3 contains 13 residues. CDR1 LNHNV and CDR2 YYDKDF come from the germline V gene (reference sequence). CDR3 DNA sequence: TGTGCCACCAGCAGAGAAAACGGGGAGACCCAGTACTTC. Protein sequence: CATSRENGETQYF. Variable domain in full (rest from reference TRBV15 and TRBJ2-5): DAMVIQNPRYQVTQFGKPVTLSCSQTLNHNVMYWYQQKSSQAPKLLFHYYDKDFNNEADTPDNFQSRRPNTSFCFLDIRSPGLGDTAMYLCATSRENGETQYFGPGTRLLVL.